These 14 T cell receptor beta chains originate from one sample sequenced in a study of T-cell reconstitution after alpha-beta-depleted transplantation in children. The TCRbeta library was prepared with unique molecular identifiers. TCRdb redid the calling of the PCR reads with MiXCR, one entry per CDR3 protein. Of hundreds of thousands of distinct CDR3 sequences listed, around 12% were seen once; the top ten hold 0.79%. The source material was PBMCs, sampled before TCRalphabeta/CD19-depleted stem cell transplant. These TCRs come from a girl aged 2 to 10 with congenital amegakaryocytic thrombocytopenia, due to receive a stem cell transplant.

This clonotype was observed a few times. This chain uses TRBV5-1 with TRBJ2-7; tentative D call: TRBD1 (6 bases). This CDR3 has 15 residues. Germline V gene sequence: CDR1 SGHRS, CDR2 YFSETQ. The V end lost 3 bases, the J end lost 7 bases, and 20 bases lay between the germline ends. The CDR3 loop is CASSSLDGGVAEQYF. The DNA of the CDR3 is TGCGCCAGCAGCTCCCTGGATGGGGGCGTAGCGGAGCAGTACTTC.

Notes on this clonotype: The junction and the germline gene differ at one end; a read error may be behind it. The J gene is TRBJ2-1, the V gene TRBV12-3 or TRBV12-4; 8 bases are a match to TRBD1. The CDR3 runs 16 residues. The CDR3 nucleotides are TGTGCCAGCAGTTTCCGCGGGATCCCCCAGGACAGGGAGCAGCTCTTC. It specifies CASSFRGIPQDREQLF.

This clonotype was detected only a few times. The gene calls are TRBV20-1 and TRBJ2-3; 10 bases match TRBD2. Germline CDR1 is DFQATT and CDR2 is SNEGSKA (reference sequence). V shed 4 bases, J shed 2 bases, and the junction held 3 bases outside the gene matches. The length of the CDR3 is 14 residues. The CDR3 DNA reads as TGCAGTGCTAACAGCGGGAGGGCCACAGATACGCAGTATTTT. It codes for CSANSGRATDTQYF.

This clonotype came up many times. The rearrangement links TRBV5-6 to TRBJ2-1; 7 nucleotides line up with TRBD2. The CDR3 contains 16 residues. The V gene's germline CDR1 is SGHDT and CDR2 YYEEEE. V trimming: 0 bases; J trimming: 2 bases; junction bases outside the gene matches: 5. The CDR3 region is CASSLAQAGAYNEQFF. The CDR3 nucleotides are TGTGCCAGCAGCTTGGCCCAGGCGGGGGCCTACAATGAGCAGTTCTTC.

This chain uses TRBV5-1 with TRBJ2-1; the match to TRBD2 covers 9 bases. This CDR3 is built from 15 residues. Per the germline V gene, CDR1 is SGHRS and CDR2 is YFSETQ. V lost 7 bases and J lost 1; bases outside the gene matches: 6. The CDR3 protein is CASGTTSGSYNEQFF. The CDR3 DNA reads TGCGCCAGCGGCACTACTAGCGGGTCCTACAATGAGCAGTTCTTC.

The chain carries TRBV29-1 and TRBJ1-2; perhaps TRBD1 as D (6 bases). This CDR3 is built from 12 residues. The germline V and J ends were trimmed by 6 bases and 4 bases, with 12 bases remaining between them. Germline CDR1 reads SQVTM; CDR2 reads ANQGSEA. CDR3 in DNA: TGCAGCGTAGCCGGGACAAGCTATGGCTACACCTTC. Protein sequence: CSVAGTSYGYTF.

This clonotype was seen a few times. CDR3 sequence: CASSFSSGSNYNEQFF. The CDR3 bases are TGCGCCAGCAGCTTCTCTAGCGGGAGTAACTACAATGAGCAGTTCTTC. The chain couples TRBV5-1 to TRBJ2-1, with 10 positions matching TRBD2. Looked up from germline, CDR1 is SGHRS and CDR2 is YFSETQ. The V and J ends lost 2 bases and 3 bases, in that order; junction bases with no gene match: 5. The CDR3 consists of 16 residues. The variable domain in full, completed from reference TRBV5-1 and TRBJ2-1, reads KAGVTQTPRYLIKTRGQQVTLSCSPISGHRSVSWYQQTPGQGLQFLFEYFSETQRNKGNFPGRFSGRQFSNSRSEMNVSTLELGDSALYLCASSFSSGSNYNEQFFGPGTRLTVL.

This clonotype was picked up many times. The chain joins TRBV5-1 to TRBJ2-2; 7 bases line up with TRBD2. Germline CDR1 is SGHRS and CDR2 is YFSETQ. The CDR3 is 16 amino acids. With V trimmed by 0 bases and J by 1 base, 3 bases remained unmatched. The chain's CDR3 is CASSLDGRLNTGELFF. DNA of the CDR3: TGCGCCAGCAGCTTGGACGGGAGGCTGAACACCGGGGAGCTGTTTTTT.

This clonotype was seen at least ten times. The chain joins TRBV20-1 to TRBJ2-3; 7 bases agree with TRBD2. The CDR3 has 15 residues. The germline CDR1 and CDR2 sequences are DFQATT and SNEGSKA (reference sequence). V lost 2 bases and J lost 3; bases outside the gene matches: 8. Written as DNA, the CDR3 is TGCAGTGCTAGAAGCGGGAAAGATAGTACAGATACGCAGTATTTT. Its protein is CSARSGKDSTDTQYF.

In its sample, this clonotype was seen a few times. The chain employs TRBV28 and TRBJ2-1; 9 bases align to TRBD2. V shed 3 bases and J 2 bases; nucleotides not matched to a gene: 5. CDR3 length equals 16 residues. Germline V CDR1 and CDR2: MDHEN, SYDVKM. The CDR3 DNA reads as TGTGCCAGCAGTTTTTCTAGCGGGGTAACCTACAATGAGCAGTTCTTC. Translating gives CASSFSSGVTYNEQFF.

This clonotype has a count of ten or more. This chain uses TRBV7-9 with TRBJ2-7, with D uncertain. The length of the CDR3 is 12 residues. The germline V and J ends were trimmed by 5 bases and 1 base, with 6 bases remaining between them. Germline-derived CDR1 and CDR2 are SEHNR and FQNEAQ (reference sequence). CDR3: CASSTVSYEQYF. DNA of the CDR3: TGTGCCAGCAGCACTGTGTCCTACGAGCAGTACTTC.

This clonotype has at least ten counts. V gene TRBV9 combines with J gene TRBJ2-4; no clear D. Germline V gene lookup returns CDR1 SGDLS and CDR2 YYNGEE. Trimming shortened V by 0 bases and J by 6 bases, and 16 bases separated the two germline ends. CDR3 length: 16 amino acids. CDR3 amino acids: CASSVGGGAWGNIQYF. CDR3 sequence (DNA): TGTGCCAGCAGCGTAGGCGGCGGAGCCTGGGGAAACATTCAGTACTTC.

This clonotype appeared many times. The chain is built from TRBV20-1 and TRBJ1-1; D is unclear. With 2 bases removed from V and 11 bases from J, the gap between germline ends came to 12 bases. Germline values: CDR1 DFQATT, CDR2 SNEGSKA (reference sequence). This CDR3 comprises 11 residues. CDR3 region: CSARTDMRAFF. The CDR3 region has the DNA TGCAGTGCTAGAACAGACATGAGGGCTTTCTTT.

This clonotype was recorded a few times. The V gene is TRBV20-1, the J gene TRBJ2-2, with D unclear. V lost 0 bases and J 0 bases, leaving 11 bases between the germline ends. In germline, CDR1 is DFQATT, CDR2 SNEGSKA (reference sequence). The CDR3 has 16 amino acids. This chain's CDR3 is CSARDWNLSNTGELFF. As DNA, the CDR3 is TGCAGTGCTAGAGATTGGAACCTCTCGAACACCGGGGAGCTGTTTTTT.